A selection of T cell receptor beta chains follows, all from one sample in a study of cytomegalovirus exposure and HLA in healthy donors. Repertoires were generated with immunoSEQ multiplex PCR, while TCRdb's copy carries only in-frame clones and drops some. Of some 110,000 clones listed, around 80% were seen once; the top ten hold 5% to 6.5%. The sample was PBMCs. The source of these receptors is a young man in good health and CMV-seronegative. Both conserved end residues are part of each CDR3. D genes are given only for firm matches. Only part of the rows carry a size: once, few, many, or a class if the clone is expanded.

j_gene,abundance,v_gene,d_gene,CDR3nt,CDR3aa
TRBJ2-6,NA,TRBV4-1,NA,TGCGCCAGCAGCCAAGTGCCAGGGGCAGCCTCTGGGGCCAACGTCCTGACTTTC,CASSQVPGAASGANVLTF
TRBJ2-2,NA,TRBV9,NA,TGTGCCAGCAGCGTAGCCCTTCCCGGGGAGCTGTTTTTT,CASSVALPGELFF
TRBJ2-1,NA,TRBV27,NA,TGTGCCAGCAGTTTAGGCAGCCTAGCAGTATACAATGAGCAGTTCTTC,CASSLGSLAVYNEQFF
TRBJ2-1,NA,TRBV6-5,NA,TGTGCCAGCAGCGCGGGGGCGACGGAGCAGTTCTTC,CASSAGATEQFF
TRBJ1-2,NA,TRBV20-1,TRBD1,TGCAGTGCCCCGACAGGGATAGACTACACCTTC,CSAPTGIDYTF
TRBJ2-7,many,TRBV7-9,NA,TGTGCCAGCAGCTTAGCGTCTGGGCTTCTCCACGAGCAGTACTTC,CASSLASGLLHEQYF
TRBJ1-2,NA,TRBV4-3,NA,TGCGCCAGCAGCCAAGGGGGGGGATCGAGGTATGGCTACACCTTC,CASSQGGGSRYGYTF
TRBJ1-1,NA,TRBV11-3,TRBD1,TGTGCCAGCAGCGGGGACAGGGGGCGTAGGGTCATGAGCACTGAAGCTTTCTTT,CASSGDRGRRVMSTEAFF
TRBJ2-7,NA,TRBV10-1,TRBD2,TGCGCCAGCAGTGAGACAGCTAGCGGGAGCTCCTACGAGCAGTACTTC,CASSETASGSSYEQYF
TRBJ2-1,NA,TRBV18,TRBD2,TGTGCCAGCTCACTTCTCCAGCGGGAGGGTAGGAATGAGCAGTTCTTC,CASSLLQREGRNEQFF
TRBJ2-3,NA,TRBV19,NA,TGTGCCAGTAGTATGAAGGGGTTTAGGGATTCTAGCACAGATACGCAGTATTTT,CASSMKGFRDSSTDTQYF
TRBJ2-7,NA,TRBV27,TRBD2,TGTGCCAGCAGTTTTCAGCGGGAAAGCTACGAGCAGTACTTC,CASSFQRESYEQYF
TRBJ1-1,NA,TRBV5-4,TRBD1,TGTGCCAGCAGCCAAACAGGGGGCAGCACTGAAGCTTTCTTT,CASSQTGGSTEAFF
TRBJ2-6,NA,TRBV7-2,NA,TGTGCCAGCAGCCCAGGCGGGTACGGGGCCAACGTCCTGACTTTC,CASSPGGYGANVLTF
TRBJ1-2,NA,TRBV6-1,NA,TGTGCCAGCAGTGAATACCCCGGTCTACAGGCCAGCTATGGCTACACCTTC,CASSEYPGLQASYGYTF
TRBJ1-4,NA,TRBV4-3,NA,TGCGCCAGCAGCCAAGATAGGGACTTTAATGAAAAACTGTTTTTT,CASSQDRDFNEKLFF
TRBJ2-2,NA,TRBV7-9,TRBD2,TGTGCCAGCAGCTTGGTACTAGCGGGAGGGCCGGGCACCGGGGAGCTGTTTTTT,CASSLVLAGGPGTGELFF
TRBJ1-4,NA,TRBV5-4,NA,TGTGCCAGCAGCCCGACCCAGGGAACAACTAATGAAAAACTGTTTTTT,CASSPTQGTTNEKLFF
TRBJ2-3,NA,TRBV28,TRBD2,TGTGCCAGCAGGATTCCGGGACTAGCGGCTCTCACAGATACGCAGTATTTT,CASRIPGLAALTDTQYF
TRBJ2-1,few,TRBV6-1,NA,TGTGCCAGCAGTTCCCGCTTCGAGGCCAATGAGCAGTTCTTC,CASSSRFEANEQFF
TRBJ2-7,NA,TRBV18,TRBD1,TGTGCCAGCTCTCCGGGACAGGGGGCCTACGAGCAGTACTTC,CASSPGQGAYEQYF
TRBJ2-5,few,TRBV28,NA,TGTGCCAGCAGTTTAGGGCTTGGGCAGCAAGAGACCCAGTACTTC,CASSLGLGQQETQYF
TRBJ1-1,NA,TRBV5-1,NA,TGCGCCAGCAGCCCTCCGGGACTTAGCACTGAAGCTTTCTTT,CASSPPGLSTEAFF
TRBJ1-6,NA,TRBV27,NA,TGTGCCAGCAGTCCCTGGGCCGCCGGCAATTCACCCCTCCACTTT,CASSPWAAGNSPLHF
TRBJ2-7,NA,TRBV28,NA,TGTGCCAGCAGCCCAGGCAGCTCCCTCACCTACGAGCAGTACTTC,CASSPGSSLTYEQYF
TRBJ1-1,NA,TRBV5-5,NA,TGTGCCAGCAGCTTCCGGCCGGGAGAAGCTTTCTTT,CASSFRPGEAFF
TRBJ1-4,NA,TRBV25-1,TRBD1,TGTGCCAGCAGTGAATTCCGACAGGGGGGTAATGAAAAACTGTTTTTT,CASSEFRQGGNEKLFF
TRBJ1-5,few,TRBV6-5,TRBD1,TGTGCCAGCAGTTACGGGCAGGGGGTTGGCTGGCCCCAGCATTTT,CASSYGQGVGWPQHF
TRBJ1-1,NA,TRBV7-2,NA,TGTGCCAGCAGCTTATGGAGTGGAATGAACACTGAAGCTTTCTTT,CASSLWSGMNTEAFF
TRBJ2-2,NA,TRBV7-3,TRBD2,TGTGCCAGCAGCAAGCTAGCGGGAGAATTCACCGGGGAGCTGTTTTTT,CASSKLAGEFTGELFF
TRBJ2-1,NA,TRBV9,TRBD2,TGTGCCAGCAGCCCCCACCCACCGGGGGGTCCCCCCTACAATGAGCAGTTCTTC,CASSPHPPGGPPYNEQFF
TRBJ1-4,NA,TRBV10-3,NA,TGTGCCATCGCTTCGGACAATCAGTTTGAAAAACTGTTTTTT,CAIASDNQFEKLFF
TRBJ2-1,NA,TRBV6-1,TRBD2,TGTGCCAGCAGTGTTATTAGCGGGGGTAACAATGAGCAGTTCTTC,CASSVISGGNNEQFF
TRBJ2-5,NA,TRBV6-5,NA,TGTGCCAGCAGTTCCATCCAAGAGACCCAGTACTTC,CASSSIQETQYF
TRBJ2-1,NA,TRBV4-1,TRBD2,TGCGCCAGCAGCCAAGATTTACTAGCGGGCATCAATGAGCAGTTCTTC,CASSQDLLAGINEQFF
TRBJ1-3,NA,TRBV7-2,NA,TGTGCCAGCAGCTTAGCGGCCCAGGGAAACACCATATATTTT,CASSLAAQGNTIYF
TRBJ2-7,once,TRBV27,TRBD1,TGTGCCAGCAGTTGGGGAGACAGGGGTTACCACGAGCAGTACTTC,CASSWGDRGYHEQYF
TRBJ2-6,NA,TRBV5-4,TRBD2,TGTGCCAGCAGCTTGGGGCGGGGGGAATCTGGGGCCAACGTCCTGACTTTC,CASSLGRGESGANVLTF
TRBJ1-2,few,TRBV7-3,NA,TGTGCCAGCAGCGGCGGGAGGGTTGGGAACTATGGCTACACCTTC,CASSGGRVGNYGYTF
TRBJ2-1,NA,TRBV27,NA,TGTGCCAGCAGTTCAAGAGGGTACGGAAATGAGCAGTTCTTC,CASSSRGYGNEQFF
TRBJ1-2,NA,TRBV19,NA,TGTGCCAGCGCGGACGGGAGCTATGGCTACACCTTC,CASADGSYGYTF
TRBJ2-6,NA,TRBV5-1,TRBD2,TGCGCCAGCAGCCCGTACAGCGGGAGGCTCTCTGGGGCCAACGTCCTGACTTTC,CASSPYSGRLSGANVLTF
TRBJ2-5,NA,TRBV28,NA,TGTGCCAGCAGTCATTTCGGGGTTTTGGCCCAAGAGACCCAGTACTTC,CASSHFGVLAQETQYF
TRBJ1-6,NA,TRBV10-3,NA,TGTGCCTCACGGGATTGGGATTCACCCCTCCACTTT,CASRDWDSPLHF
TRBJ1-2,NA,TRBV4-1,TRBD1,TGCGCCAGCAGCCATCCCGGACAGGGTCTTGTCTATGGCTACACCTTC,CASSHPGQGLVYGYTF
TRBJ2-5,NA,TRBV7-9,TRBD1,TGTGCCAGCAGCTTATTCTCAGGGGGCGCGGGAGAGACCCAGTACTTC,CASSLFSGGAGETQYF
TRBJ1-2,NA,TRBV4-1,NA,TGCGCCAGCAGCCAGCAATCACAGTCATGGTATGGCTACACCTTC,CASSQQSQSWYGYTF
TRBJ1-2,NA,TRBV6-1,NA,TGTGCCAGCAGACTCGGGGTGCTCTATGGCTACACCTTC,CASRLGVLYGYTF
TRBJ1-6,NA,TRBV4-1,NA,TGCGCCAGCAGCCAGGGGGGGAGCGGGCGTGGGTCACCCCTCCACTTT,CASSQGGSGRGSPLHF
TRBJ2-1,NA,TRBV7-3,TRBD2,TGTGCCAGCAGCCCCCAACTAGCGGGAATCAATGAGCAGTTCTTC,CASSPQLAGINEQFF
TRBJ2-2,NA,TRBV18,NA,TGTGCCAGCTCCTGGGACTTGCGGACCGGGGAGCTGTTTTTT,CASSWDLRTGELFF
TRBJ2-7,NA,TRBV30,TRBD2,TGTGCCTGGAGTGCCACTAGCGGGAGTACCCACGAGCAGTACTTC,CAWSATSGSTHEQYF
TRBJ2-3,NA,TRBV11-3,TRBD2,TGTGCCAGCAGCCACTCGGGAGGACGAGAGGATACGCAGTATTTT,CASSHSGGREDTQYF
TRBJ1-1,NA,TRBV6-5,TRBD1,TGTGCCAGCAGTTACTTCACCGGGGGACAGGGCACTGAAGCTTTCTTT,CASSYFTGGQGTEAFF
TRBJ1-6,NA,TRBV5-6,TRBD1,TGTGCCAGCAGCATGACGGTAGCCCGGGACAGAATTAATTCACCCCTCCACTTT,CASSMTVARDRINSPLHF
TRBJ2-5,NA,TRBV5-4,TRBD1,TGTGCCAGCAGCTTGGGATACAGGGGGCGAGAGACCCAGTACTTC,CASSLGYRGRETQYF
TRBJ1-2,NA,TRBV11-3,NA,TGTGCCAGCAGCCGCTTAAGGTTCTGGACATCCTATGGCTACACCTTC,CASSRLRFWTSYGYTF
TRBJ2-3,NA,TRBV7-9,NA,TGTGCCAGCAGAAGCCGGGACACCAGCACAGATACGCAGTATTTT,CASRSRDTSTDTQYF
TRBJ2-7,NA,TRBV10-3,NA,TGTGCCATCGGGGGCGGAACCTACGAGCAGTACTTC,CAIGGGTYEQYF
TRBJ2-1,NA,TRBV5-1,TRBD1,TGCGCCAGCAGCTTGGCTGGGACAGGGGTCGGGAATGAGCAGTTCTTC,CASSLAGTGVGNEQFF